Reported below is one T cell receptor (beta chain). Source study methods: Scientists estimated how many nucleated cells there were by amplifying reference gene primers. The assay was immunoSEQ multiplex PCR, and TCRdb's table has in-frame clones only and misses some. From that table come the V and J calls and clone size; the DNA was used to work out D and trimming. The sample has about 71,000 clones; roughly 89% are singletons. These data are taken from a study of blood T cell repertoires in COVID-19. Looking at the study overall: Samples of COVID-19 (acute and convalescent) were obtained from the United States, Italy and Spain. PBMCs, B-cell-depleted T cells, or T cells were the source of the cDNA or gDNA that made up the material.

Material: peripheral blood. The source of this sequence is a man aged 25-45 years with acute or convalescent COVID-19.

The CDR3 sequence is CASSVTLAGTYNEQFF. CDR3 sequence (DNA): TGTGCCAGCAGCGTTACGCTAGCGGGAACCTACAATGAGCAGTTCTTC. The J gene is TRBJ2-1, the V gene TRBV9, with 9 bases fitting TRBD2. The germline V gene encodes CDR1 SGDLS and CDR2 YYNGEE. The CDR3 is 16 amino acids. V lost 2 bases and J lost 2; bases outside the gene matches: 5.